These 27 T cell receptor beta chains came from one sample sequenced in a study of Graves' ophthalmopathy and Graves' hyperthyroidism. Scientists amplified the TCR beta CDR3 regions from RNA transcripts. The workflow started with a first-round RT-PCR run with HTBI primers and then moved on to a second-round multiplex PCR. Using its own MiXCR run on the multiplex PCR reads, TCRdb lists one record per CDR3 protein. The table records about 1.2 million distinct CDR3 sequences, 35% to 45% of them present only once. Sequenced material: peripheral blood or thyroid tissue (not recorded which). These receptors were collected from an adult man with Graves' hyperthyroidism.

Notes on this clonotype: Just one base apart from a much larger clone, this may be a read error. The chain carries TRBV20-1 and TRBJ2-5; possible D gene TRBD2, 5 bases. The CDR3 is 15 amino acids. Germline loops: CDR1 DFQATT, CDR2 SNEGSKA (reference sequence). V lost 1 base and J lost 7, with 19 bases in between. CDR3 loop: CSARGMRADEGTQYF. CDR3 DNA: TGCAGTGCTAGAGGGATGAGGGCGGACGAAGGGACCCAGTACTTC.

The rearrangement joins TRBV3-1 to TRBJ2-5; 7 positions match TRBD1. This CDR3 spans 16 amino acids. The junction had 10 bases not matched to a gene; V was cut back by 6 bases and J by 0 bases. The V gene's germline CDR1 is LGHDT and CDR2 YNNKEL (reference sequence). The CDR3 loop reads CASSPEGQNYQETQYF. CDR3 sequence (DNA): TGTGCCAGCAGTCCTGAGGGACAGAACTACCAAGAGACCCAGTACTTC.

Points on this clonotype: A much larger clone differs by one base, so this may be a read error. The CDR3 reads CASTLGLAAQEAQYF. CDR3 DNA: TGTGCCAGCACCCTTGGGCTAGCGGCCCAAGAGGCCCAGTACTTC. This chain joins TRBV7-2 and TRBJ2-5; 7 nucleotides agree with TRBD2. In germline, CDR1 is SGHTA, CDR2 FQGNSA. The CDR3 is 15 amino acids.

Comments on this clonotype: No conserved phenylalanine or tryptophan is present at the end of the CDR3, so a read error is the likely explanation. The chain is built from TRBV25-1 and TRBJ1-1, with 7 positions matching TRBD1. Germline V lookup: CDR1 MGHDK, CDR2 SYGVNS. With V trimmed by 4 bases and J by 4 bases, 6 bases remained unmatched. This CDR3 comprises 14 residues. DNA of the CDR3: TGTGCCAGCAGTGTGACAGGGTTGGGCACTGAAGCTTTCTCT. This translates into CASSVTGLGTEAFS.

This clonotype was picked up a small number of times. The chain employs TRBV6-5 and TRBJ1-2, with 7 bases lining up with TRBD1. Germline-derived CDR1 and CDR2 are MNHEY and SVGAGI. V shed 0 bases, J shed 6 bases, and the junction held 7 bases outside the gene matches. This CDR3 comprises 15 residues. CDR3 nucleotide sequence: TGTGCCAGCAGTTACTCGTCCCGGGACAGCCATGGCTACACCTTC. The encoded protein is CASSYSSRDSHGYTF.

This clonotype was counted a single time. V gene TRBV20-1 combines with J gene TRBJ2-6; D is uncertain. V gave up 0 bases and J gave up 0 bases, with 6 bases separating them. The CDR3 contains 15 residues. CDR1 DFQATT and CDR2 SNEGSKA come from the germline V gene (reference sequence). In nucleotides, the CDR3 is TGCAGTGCTAGAGATAATTTCTCTGGGGCCAACGTCCTGACTTTC. As protein: CSARDNFSGANVLTF.

A word on this clonotype: It may be a read error: a sequence one base away is much more abundant. The chain uses TRBV11-2 and TRBJ2-7; maybe TRBD2 (6 bases). The CDR3 runs to 18 residues. Looked up from germline, CDR1 is SGHAT and CDR2 is FQNNGV. Trimming cost V 2 bases and J 0 bases, with 20 bases left between them. CDR3 nucleotide sequence: TGTGCCAGCAGCTTACCGTCTCTTACGGGAGTCCGCTCCTACGAGCAGTACTTC. As protein: CASSLPSLTGVRSYEQYF.

The chain carries TRBV29-1 and TRBJ1-4; weak D call: TRBD1 (5 bases). Between the trimmed V and J ends, which lost 2 bases and 7 bases, there was a span of 14 bases. Germline V gene sequence: CDR1 SQVTM, CDR2 ANQGSEA. The CDR3 totals 14 residues. CDR3 sequence reads: CSVELGRVGEKLFF. CDR3 bases: TGCAGCGTTGAACTGGGCAGGGTTGGTGAAAAACTGTTTTTT.

The V gene is TRBV4-1, the J gene TRBJ1-4; TRBD1 aligns across 8 bases. This CDR3 spans 19 amino acids. The germline V gene encodes CDR1 MGHRA and CDR2 YSYEKL. V was pared by 3 bases and J by 3 bases, with 15 bases of the junction left unmatched. The CDR3 coding sequence is TGCGCCAGCAGCCACACCGGAAGGACAGGGAGAGGGGCTAATGAAAAACTGTTTTTT. Protein product: CASSHTGRTGRGANEKLFF.

This clonotype was detected ten times or more. This chain links TRBV14 with TRBJ1-5, with no clear D. The V end lost 0 bases, the J end lost 3 bases, and 3 bases lay between the germline ends. Germline CDR1 SGHDN, CDR2 FVKESK. The CDR3 is 13 amino acids. The CDR3 DNA reads TGTGCCAGCAGCCAAGACTTCAATCAGCCCCAGCATTTT. Protein: CASSQDFNQPQHF.

V usage is TRBV24-1 and J usage is TRBJ2-5; either TRBD1 or TRBD2 may supply D (6 bases each). The CDR3 contains 13 residues. The germline V and J ends were trimmed by 4 bases and 5 bases, with 10 bases remaining between them. Germline V gene lookup returns CDR1 KGHDR and CDR2 SFDVKD. CDR3 in DNA: TGTGCCACCAGTGACGGGGGCTCGGAGACCCAGTACTTC. The encoded protein is CATSDGGSETQYF.

Ten or more counts support this clonotype. V gene TRBV12-3 or TRBV12-4 combines with J gene TRBJ2-5; weak D call: TRBD1 (6 bases). CDR3 length equals 13 residues. V lost 3 bases and J 5 bases, leaving 10 bases between the germline ends. This CDR3 is CASSFQGMETQYF. CDR3 bases: TGTGCCAGCAGTTTCCAGGGGATGGAGACCCAGTACTTC.

The count of this clonotype is one. V usage is TRBV2 and J usage is TRBJ1-1; D is undetermined. With 7 bases removed from V and 5 bases from J, the gap between germline ends came to 14 bases. CDR1 is SNHLY and CDR2 is FYNNEI in the germline V gene. This CDR3 has 13 residues. For the CDR3, the DNA is TGTGCCAGCAATGAGGGCTCGGGGACTGAAGCTTTCTTT. As protein: CASNEGSGTEAFF.

V gene TRBV7-2 combines with J gene TRBJ1-2, with a weak D call TRBD1 (6 bases). The CDR3 spans 13 residues. V lost 5 bases to trimming and J lost 7 bases, with 14 bases between them. The V gene's germline CDR1 is SGHTA and CDR2 FQGNSA. In DNA, the CDR3 is TGTGCCAGCAGCGACCGACAGGCGGCTGGCTACACCTTC. Protein: CASSDRQAAGYTF. Variable domain in full (rest from reference TRBV7-2 and TRBJ1-2): GAGVSQSPSNKVTEKGKDVELRCDPISGHTALYWYRQSLGQGLEFLIYFQGNSAPDKSGLPSDRFSAERTGGSVSTLTIQRTQQEDSAVYLCASSDRQAAGYTFGSGTRLTVV.

This clonotype was seen ten or more times. V gene TRBV7-9 combines with J gene TRBJ2-6, with D possibly TRBD1 on 5 matching bases. There are 15 residues in the CDR3. Per germline, CDR1 SEHNR and CDR2 FQNEAQ (reference sequence). V was pared by 5 bases and J by 0 bases, with 8 bases between. CDR3 sequence (DNA): TGTGCCAGCAGCGACACAGGCTCTGGGGCCAACGTCCTGACTTTC. The encoded protein is CASSDTGSGANVLTF.

The chain combines TRBV10-3 with TRBJ1-2; the match to TRBD1 covers 10 bases. This CDR3 has 14 amino acids. With V trimmed by 8 bases and J by 0 bases, 3 bases remained unmatched. Germline CDR1 and CDR2: ENHRY and SYGVKD. The CDR3 region is CAIGDRGSNYGYTF. Here the CDR3 DNA reads TGTGCCATCGGGGACAGGGGTTCTAACTATGGCTACACCTTC.

The sample holds a few counts of this clonotype. CDR3 nucleotides: TGCAGTGCTAGAGATCCGGGACACGGCTACGAGCAGTACTTC. This gives the protein CSARDPGHGYEQYF. V and J are TRBV20-1 and TRBJ2-7; D is possibly TRBD1 (6 bases). There are 14 residues in the CDR3. V lost 0 bases, J lost 3 bases, and 12 bases lay in between. The germline V gene encodes CDR1 DFQATT and CDR2 SNEGSKA (reference sequence).

Details on this clonotype: A read error may explain this, as a much larger clone is one base away. The chain has TRBV6-6 and TRBJ1-6; no firm D call. This CDR3 spans 14 amino acids. Germline V gene data show CDR1 as MNHNY and CDR2 as SVGAGI (reference sequence). The ends were cut back, 5 bases at V and 8 bases at J, with 13 bases in the middle. CDR3 sequence reads: CASSEARQYSPLHF. The CDR3 nucleotides are TGTGCCAGCAGTGAGGCTCGTCAGTATTCACCCCTCCACTTT.

This clonotype has more than one count but fewer than ten. One end of the junction varies from germline; a read error may be responsible. The chain joins TRBV6-5 to TRBJ2-7, with D possibly being TRBD2 (5 bases). This CDR3 contains 17 residues. Germline V gene data show CDR1 as MNHEY and CDR2 as SVGAGI. CDR3 sequence (DNA): TGTGCCAGCAGGTACTGGGTTGAGGGCGAGATCCCCTACGAGCAGTACTTC. It encodes CASRYWVEGEIPYEQYF.

V usage is TRBV5-4 and J usage is TRBJ2-7; TRBD1 aligns across 10 bases. The V segment lost 4 bases and the J segment 6 bases; nucleotides outside the gene matches: 10. The CDR3 is 15 residues long. Germline CDR1 is SGHNT and CDR2 is YYREEE (reference sequence). The CDR3 region is CASSQTPGTGVEQYF. DNA for the CDR3: TGTGCCAGCAGCCAAACGCCCGGGACAGGGGTCGAGCAGTACTTC. Complete variable domain (other parts from reference TRBV5-4 and TRBJ2-7): ETGVTQSPTHLIKTRGQQVTLRCSSQSGHNTVSWYQQALGQGPQFIFQYYREEENGRGNFPPRFSGLQFPNYSSELNVNALELDDSALYLCASSQTPGTGVEQYFGPGTRLTVT.

This clonotype was detected ten times or more. V gene TRBV12-3 or TRBV12-4 combines with J gene TRBJ1-2; D ambiguous. V gave up 5 bases and J gave up 12 bases, with 16 bases separating them. CDR3 length: 12 residues. CDR3 DNA sequence: TGTGCCAGCAGTGCATCGGGGTGGGGAAACACCTTC. This codes for CASSASGWGNTF.

This clonotype was found a few times. CDR3 nucleotide sequence: TGCAGTGCTACTTACCCCGACAGGGCCGGCTCCTACGAGCAGTACTTC. Residues: CSATYPDRAGSYEQYF. The chain uses TRBV20-1 and TRBJ2-7; 7 nucleotides agree with TRBD1. The CDR3 covers 16 residues. Trimming removed 4 bases from V and 0 bases from J; junction bases left unmatched: 12. The germline gives CDR1 DFQATT, CDR2 SNEGSKA (reference sequence).

J is TRBJ1-5 and V is TRBV20-1; D possibly corresponds to TRBD1 (5 bases). From germline, CDR1 is DFQATT and CDR2 SNEGSKA (reference sequence). This CDR3 has 14 amino acids. V lost 4 bases and J 1 base, leaving 11 bases between the germline ends. CDR3 amino acids: CSATDRDSNQPQHF. The CDR3, as DNA: TGCAGTGCTACCGACAGAGACAGCAATCAGCCCCAGCATTTT.

This clonotype was counted a few times. The CDR3 nucleotides read TGCAGTGCAAAAGACAGGGGGACAGGGAACACTGAAGCTTTCTTT. It is translated as CSAKDRGTGNTEAFF. V is TRBV20-1 and J is TRBJ1-1, with 9 bases that match TRBD1. Germline lookup yields CDR1 DFQATT and CDR2 SNEGSKA (reference sequence). The junction had 9 bases not matched to a gene; V was cut back by 6 bases and J by 1 base. This CDR3 is 15 amino acids long.

V and J are TRBV9 and TRBJ1-5; 8 bases are shared with TRBD1. Germline CDR1 is SGDLS and CDR2 is YYNGEE. V lost 5 bases and J lost 6; bases outside the gene matches: 16. The CDR3 loop spans 17 amino acids. CDR3 amino acids: CASRSSGTGPMVQPQHF. CDR3 nucleotide sequence: TGTGCCAGCAGATCCAGCGGGACAGGTCCGATGGTTCAGCCCCAGCATTTT.

This clonotype was observed a handful of times. This chain links TRBV28 with TRBJ2-7, with TRBD1 matching 7 bases. The CDR3 extends over 15 amino acids. Per germline, CDR1 MDHEN and CDR2 SYDVKM. Trimming took 2 bases from V and 2 from J; bases not matched to a gene: 6. The CDR3 sequence is CASSLPQQGTYEQYF. For the CDR3, the DNA is TGTGCCAGCAGTTTACCCCAACAGGGGACCTACGAGCAGTACTTC.

This chain connects TRBV20-1 to TRBJ1-1; D may be TRBD1 (5 bases). The CDR3 runs to 15 residues. Germline CDR1 reads DFQATT; CDR2 reads SNEGSKA (reference sequence). V lost 2 bases to trimming and J lost 6 bases, with 19 bases between them. The CDR3 region has the DNA TGCAGTGCTAGAAGGTCGGGGCTTATTAACGCTGAAGCTTTCTTT. It is translated as CSARRSGLINAEAFF.